This T cell receptor beta chain was recovered during a study of T cell responses to AZD1222 COVID-19 vaccine. Profiling relied on immunoSEQ multiplex PCR, and the TCRdb table lists in-frame clones only, not all of them. Of roughly 100,000 clones in the sample, about 90% were seen once. The sequence derives from an adult in good health. The material was peripheral blood, obtained on day 0 of AZD1222 vaccination.

CDR3 residues: CASKPGQGKPYEQYF. CDR3 coding DNA: TGTGCCAGCAAGCCGGGACAGGGGAAACCCTACGAGCAGTACTTC. This chain joins TRBV5-4 and TRBJ2-7; 10 positions agree with TRBD1. Germline loops: CDR1 SGHNT, CDR2 YYREEE (reference sequence). Trimming took 6 bases from V and 2 from J; bases not matched to a gene: 8. The CDR3 runs 15 residues.